These 29 T cell receptor beta chains originate from one sample sequenced in a study of post-analysis software for immune sequencing data. Study-wide results and caveats: The study found TRBV5-6, TRBV5-1 and TRBV20-1 among a few TRBV segments more frequent in patients than controls.

Unique-molecular-identifier-tagged TCR beta cDNA libraries were used. TCRdb independently ran MiXCR on the PCR reads; one entry per CDR3 protein. The sample has roughly 800,000 distinct CDR3 sequences; approximately 53% are singletons. Their target antigens are unknown. Sequencing used blood. These receptors came from a girl under 18 with multiple sclerosis.

In its sample, this clonotype was seen a few times. The chain couples TRBV29-1 to TRBJ1-2, with unresolved D. Trimming cost V 2 bases and J 1 base, with 5 bases left between them. Germline assignment: CDR1 SQVTM and CDR2 ANQGSEA. This CDR3 comprises 12 residues. CDR3 nucleotides: TGCAGCGTTGAAATGGATAACTATGGCTACACCTTC. It codes for CSVEMDNYGYTF.

Turning to this clonotype: Mismatch with germline at one junction end may stem from a read error. The chain has TRBV20-1 and TRBJ1-2, with unresolved D. The germline V gene encodes CDR1 DFQATT and CDR2 SNEGSKA (reference sequence). CDR3 length equals 15 residues. CDR3 bases: TGCAGCGCTAGAGATAGTACGCGGGGAAACTATGGCTACACCTTC. Amino acid sequence: CSARDSTRGNYGYTF.

V and J are TRBV20-1 and TRBJ2-1, with D perhaps assigned TRBD1 or TRBD2 (8 bases each). Trimming stripped 8 bases from V and 7 bases from J, with 18 bases between. The CDR3 is made up of 13 amino acids. CDR1 is DFQATT, CDR2 SNEGSKA, per germline (reference sequence). The CDR3 DNA follows: TGCAGTCCAGGGGGCGGGGGGCGGAATGAGCAGTTCTTC. This sequence encodes CSPGGGGRNEQFF.

The V call is TRBV6-5, the J call TRBJ2-3; 9 bases fit TRBD2. With V trimmed by 0 bases and J by 6 bases, 10 bases remained unmatched. This CDR3 is 17 amino acids long. Germline loops: CDR1 MNHEY, CDR2 SVGAGI. The CDR3 spells CASSYSRTGLAPDTQYF. In DNA form, the CDR3 reads TGTGCCAGCAGTTACTCCCGTACGGGACTAGCCCCGGATACGCAGTATTTT.

The CDR3 DNA is TGTGCCAGCAGTGAGCGACGGGGAGTGAACTCGGGAGTAGAGCAGTACTTC. Translation gives CASSERRGVNSGVEQYF. The chain employs TRBV25-1 and TRBJ2-4, with D perhaps TRBD2 (6 bases). Germline values: CDR1 MGHDK, CDR2 SYGVNS. The CDR3 has 17 amino acids. Trimming removed 3 bases at V and 13 bases at J, with 28 bases between.

The sample holds a few counts of this clonotype. The V call is TRBV25-1, the J call TRBJ2-5; the D call may be TRBD1 or TRBD2 (5 bases each). The J call is doubtful: the DNA matches TRBJ2-7 better. The germline CDR1 and CDR2 sequences are MGHDK and SYGVNS. This CDR3 comprises 12 residues. In DNA, the CDR3 is TGTGCCAGCACGGGACGAGGCTACGAGCAGTACTTC. Translating it yields CASTGRGYEQYF.

This clonotype has only a few counts. This chain uses TRBV6-6 with TRBJ2-4; tentatively, D is TRBD2 (5 bases). This CDR3 contains 14 residues. The V gene lost 2 bases and the J gene lost 0 bases, with 5 bases spanning the gap. Germline assignment: CDR1 MNHNY and CDR2 SVGAGI (reference sequence). CDR3 sequence reads: CASSYGLAKNIQYF. The CDR3 DNA follows: TGTGCCAGCAGTTACGGACTAGCCAAAAACATTCAGTACTTC.

This clonotype turned up a few times. This chain links TRBV7-3 with TRBJ2-1; D assignment may be TRBD1 or TRBD2 (5 bases each). The V end was cut by 4 bases, the J end by 7 bases, with 8 bases between. Germline loops: CDR1 SGHTA, CDR2 FQGTGA. The CDR3 totals 12 residues. The CDR3 DNA is TGTGCCAGCAGCTCTGAGGGGAATGAGCAGTTCTTC. As protein: CASSSEGNEQFF.

This clonotype has a handful of counts. The chain is built from TRBV7-9 and TRBJ2-1, with D hard to call. The V end lost 1 base, the J end lost 4 bases, and 8 bases lay between the germline ends. The CDR3 covers 14 residues. From germline, CDR1 is SEHNR and CDR2 FQNEAQ (reference sequence). This CDR3 is CASSLVLGYNEQFF. The CDR3 nucleotides are TGTGCCAGCAGCTTAGTCCTTGGGTACAATGAGCAGTTCTTC.

This clonotype has only a few counts. The chain joins TRBV12-3 or TRBV12-4 to TRBJ2-6; 7 bases line up with TRBD2. With V trimmed by 6 bases and J by 4 bases, 15 bases remained unmatched. The CDR3 has 18 amino acids. CDR3 sequence reads: CASSTQVGGGSGANVLTF. The CDR3 bases are TGTGCCAGCAGCACCCAAGTGGGGGGAGGGTCCGGGGCCAACGTCCTGACTTTC.

The CDR3 coding sequence is TGCGCCAGCAGCTTGGTGGCAGTCCGCCTGAACACCGGGGAGCTGTTTTTT. It specifies CASSLVAVRLNTGELFF. This chain uses TRBV5-1 with TRBJ2-2; D gene ambiguous. V lost 0 bases to trimming and J lost 1 base, with 13 bases between them. The CDR3 is 17 amino acids. Germline lookup yields CDR1 SGHRS and CDR2 YFSETQ.

This clonotype was counted ten times or more. This sequence joins TRBV12-3 or TRBV12-4 and TRBJ2-3; a possible D gene is TRBD1 (5 bases). Matching the DNA end better, TRBJ2-5 makes the J call doubtful. This CDR3 contains 11 residues. CDR3 loop: CASSLTGTQYF. CDR3 coding DNA: TGTGCCAGCAGTTTAACAGGGACCCAGTACTTC.

The chain is built from TRBV7-3 and TRBJ1-5; D is ambiguous. Germline V gives CDR1 SGHTA, CDR2 FQGTGA. V was clipped by 2 bases and J by 2 bases, with 13 bases between them. CDR3 size: 16 residues. The CDR3 here is CASSLSQAERNQPQHF. CDR3 bases: TGTGCCAGCAGCTTATCCCAGGCCGAGCGCAATCAGCCCCAGCATTTT.

The rearrangement links TRBV5-1 to TRBJ2-5; TRBD1 aligns across 7 bases. Trimming removed 4 bases from V and 5 bases from J; junction bases left unmatched: 11. The CDR3 is 15 residues long. CDR1 and CDR2 (germline): SGHRS, YFSETQ. CDR3 region: CASSPVARGSETQYF. The CDR3, as DNA: TGCGCCAGCAGCCCGGTTGCCAGGGGGTCCGAGACCCAGTACTTC.

The CDR3 loop reads CASSPRSWTGGEETQYF. CDR3 DNA: TGTGCCAGCAGTCCACGGAGTTGGACAGGGGGGGAAGAGACCCAGTACTTC. The chain uses TRBV25-1 and TRBJ2-5, with TRBD1 matching over 10 bases. Trimming cost V 5 bases and J 3 bases; bases outside gene matches: 12. Germline V gives CDR1 MGHDK, CDR2 SYGVNS. The CDR3 loop spans 17 amino acids.

The chain has TRBV7-3 and TRBJ1-2, with D possibly being TRBD1 (6 bases). V was trimmed by 2 bases and J by 0 bases, leaving 10 bases between them. The CDR3 has 15 residues. Looked up from germline, CDR1 is SGHTA and CDR2 is FQGTGA. The CDR3 coding sequence is TGTGCCAGCAGCTTAGGCGGGGGCGCTAACTATGGCTACACCTTC. It codes for CASSLGGGANYGYTF.

The chain couples TRBV12-3 or TRBV12-4 to TRBJ1-6; D gene uncertain. Trimming stripped 5 bases from V and 0 bases from J, with 11 bases between. The CDR3 sequence is 16 residues long. The CDR3 DNA follows: TGTGCCAGCAGTAAAGTACTCTCCTCCTATAATTCACCCCTCCACTTT. Residues: CASSKVLSSYNSPLHF.

The gene calls are TRBV29-1 and TRBJ1-1; 10 bases match TRBD1. The J segment lost 1 base and the V segment lost 5 bases, leaving 4 bases of the junction unmatched. CDR3 length equals 14 residues. Germline lookup yields CDR1 SQVTM and CDR2 ANQGSEA. Written as DNA, the CDR3 is TGCAGCGTTATCCGGACAGGGGGGAACACTGAAGCTTTCTTT. Its protein product is CSVIRTGGNTEAFF.

The rearrangement joins TRBV27 to TRBJ2-1, with 7 bases identical to TRBD1. This CDR3 spans 11 amino acids. V gave up 9 bases and J gave up 8 bases; unmatched junction bases: 4. Germline CDR1 and CDR2: MNHEY and SMNVEV (reference sequence). The CDR3 DNA follows: TGTGCCAGTGGACAGGTCGATGAGCAGTTCTTC. Translating it yields CASGQVDEQFF.

This clonotype was counted a few times. The chain links TRBV7-8 to TRBJ2-1; the match to TRBD1 covers 9 bases. Trimming took 1 base from V and 4 from J; bases not matched to a gene: 5. This CDR3 has 16 amino acids. Germline V gives CDR1 SGHVS, CDR2 FQNEAQ. The CDR3 DNA sequence: TGTGCCAGCAGCTTAGTACCGGGACAGGGTTACAATGAGCAGTTCTTC. It specifies CASSLVPGQGYNEQFF. The whole variable domain, remainder taken from reference TRBV7-8 and TRBJ2-1, is GAGVSQSPRYKVAKRGQDVALRCDPISGHVSLFWYQQALGQGPEFLTYFQNEAQLDKSGLPSDRFFAERPEGSVSTLKIQRTQQEDSAVYLCASSLVPGQGYNEQFFGPGTRLTVL.

Regarding this clonotype: The junction departs from the called germline gene at one end, perhaps through a read error. V gene TRBV3-1 combines with J gene TRBJ2-7, with D maybe TRBD1 (5 bases). This CDR3 has 12 amino acids. Looked up from germline, CDR1 is LGHDT and CDR2 is YNNKEL (reference sequence). CDR3 region: CASRQDSHEQYF. Here the CDR3 DNA reads TGTGCCAGCAGACAAGACAGCCACGAGCAGTACTTC.

V and J are TRBV10-3 and TRBJ1-5; D uncertain. The ends were cut back, 2 bases at V and 1 base at J, with 9 bases in the middle. The CDR3 is 15 amino acids. CDR1 ENHRY and CDR2 SYGVKD come from the germline V gene. The CDR3 DNA is TGTGCCATCAGTGAGGGGTTGGGAAGCAATCAGCCCCAGCATTTT. It is translated as CAISEGLGSNQPQHF.

The chain has TRBV20-1 and TRBJ2-7; 7 nucleotides line up with TRBD1. Germline lookup yields CDR1 DFQATT and CDR2 SNEGSKA (reference sequence). The CDR3 consists of 13 residues. Trimming removed 0 bases from V and 7 bases from J; junction bases left unmatched: 6. CDR3 bases: TGCAGTGCTAGAGAGACAGGGACGGGTGAGCAGTACTTC. The encoded protein is CSARETGTGEQYF.

About this clonotype: One end of the junction does not line up with germline, which may come from a read error. The chain is built from TRBV7-9 and TRBJ2-5; TRBD1 agrees at 7 bases. CDR1 and CDR2 (germline): SEHNR, FQNEAQ (reference sequence). This CDR3 has 14 residues. In DNA form, the CDR3 reads TGTGCCAACAGCCCGAGGACAGGACAAGAGACCCAGTACTTC. Amino acids: CANSPRTGQETQYF.

The CDR3 bases are TGTGCCAGCAGTTATAGCAGGGGCACAGATACGCAGTATTTT. This sequence encodes CASSYSRGTDTQYF. The chain is built from TRBV12-3 or TRBV12-4 and TRBJ2-3; possibly TRBD1 for D (5 bases). This CDR3 is built from 14 residues. V dropped 4 bases and J dropped 1 base, with 9 bases sitting between them.

This clonotype was seen more than once but under ten times. J is TRBJ2-5 and V is TRBV2, with TRBD2 matching over 10 bases. Germline lookup yields CDR1 SNHLY and CDR2 FYNNEI. The junction had 4 bases not matched to a gene; V was cut back by 1 base and J by 2 bases. The CDR3 contains 16 residues. The chain's CDR3 is CASSEVGLAVQETQYF. CDR3 DNA: TGTGCCAGCAGTGAAGTAGGACTAGCGGTGCAAGAGACCCAGTACTTC.

Written as DNA, the CDR3 is TGTGCCAGCTCCCAAAGGGATGAGCAGTTCTTC. This codes for CASSQRDEQFF. V usage is TRBV18 and J usage is TRBJ2-1; D not resolved. V was pared by 6 bases and J by 8 bases, with 8 bases between. Per the germline V gene, CDR1 is KGHSH and CDR2 is LQKENI. The CDR3 extends over 11 amino acids.

This clonotype was picked up a small number of times. The CDR3: CATSSGQKLERYEQYF. The CDR3 coding sequence is TGTGCCACCAGCAGTGGCCAGAAACTAGAACGCTACGAGCAGTACTTC. This chain connects TRBV15 to TRBJ2-7; tentatively, D is TRBD2 (5 bases). The CDR3 has 16 amino acids. Trimming removed 3 bases at V and 3 bases at J, with 18 bases between. Germline CDR1 and CDR2: LNHNV and YYDKDF (reference sequence).

In this sample, this clonotype turned up a few times. The chain carries TRBV6-5 and TRBJ2-1; 9 positions match TRBD1. V was pared by 5 bases and J by 2 bases, with 4 bases of the junction left unmatched. Per the germline V gene, CDR1 is MNHEY and CDR2 is SVGAGI. This CDR3 spans 15 amino acids. The CDR3 DNA sequence: TGTGCCAGCAGTACCACAGGGGGCCCCTACAATGAGCAGTTCTTC. Translating gives CASSTTGGPYNEQFF.